Following are 18 T cell receptor beta chains from one sample sequenced in a study of OX40 agonist ivuxolimab in advanced cancers. Using immunoSEQ multiplex PCR, the repertoire was profiled, and TCRdb retains in-frame clones only, with some absent. The sample gives under 20,000 clones, 65% to 85% of which show up once; around 28% is in the top ten. This specimen consisted of CD4+ or CD8+ T cells sorted from blood, obtained in a trial of the OX40 agonist ivuxolimab. The source is an adult with an advanced solid tumor such as melanoma, head and neck, liver or kidney cancer.

Comments on this clone: At one end, the junction sequence differs from germline, possibly due to a read error. The genes are TRBV5-1 and TRBJ1-3; D perhaps matches TRBD1 (5 bases). This CDR3 region has 15 residues. Germline-derived CDR1 and CDR2 are SGHRS and YFSETQ. Here the CDR3 DNA reads TGCGCCAGCAGTTTGGACACAAGCACTGGAAACACCATATATTTT. This sequence encodes CASSLDTSTGNTIYF.

V gene TRBV5-1 combines with J gene TRBJ2-4; TRBD2 matches 14 bases. CDR1 and CDR2 from the germline V gene are SGHRS and YFSETQ. Trimming cost V 3 bases and J 5 bases; bases outside gene matches: 1. The CDR3 extends over 15 amino acids. For the CDR3, the DNA is TGCGCCAGCAGCTGGGGACTAGCGGGAGAAAACATTCAGTACTTC. Translation gives CASSWGLAGENIQYF.

This clone was recorded a few times. The rearrangement uses TRBV4-1 and TRBJ1-1; no reliable D call. Germline CDR1 MGHRA, CDR2 YSYEKL. This CDR3 has 14 amino acids. V was cut by 1 base and J by 1 base, with 7 bases left in between. CDR3 protein: CASSQGLRNTEAFF. The CDR3 DNA follows: TGCGCCAGCAGCCAAGGTCTCAGGAACACTGAAGCTTTCTTT.

This rearrangement joins TRBV9 to TRBJ2-3; 9 nucleotides match TRBD2. In germline, CDR1 is SGDLS, CDR2 YYNGEE. The CDR3 has 15 residues. The trim removed 0 bases at V and 5 bases at J, leaving 4 bases unmatched. Here the CDR3 DNA reads TGTGCCAGCAGCGTAGTTGCGGGAGGGATAGATACGCAGTATTTT. This codes for CASSVVAGGIDTQYF.

The CDR3 loop reads CASRVNSGSVYEQYF. The DNA for the CDR3 is TGTGCCAGCAGGGTTAATAGCGGGAGTGTTTACGAGCAGTACTTC. The chain carries TRBV7-3 and TRBJ2-7; 9 bases fit TRBD2. The germline CDR1 and CDR2 sequences are SGHTA and FQGTGA. The V segment lost 6 bases and the J segment 4 bases; nucleotides outside the gene matches: 10. The CDR3 is made up of 15 amino acids.

The chain combines TRBV2 with TRBJ2-1; D not resolved. The CDR3 covers 11 residues. The germline V gene has CDR1 SNHLY and CDR2 FYNNEI. The V and J ends lost 9 bases and 5 bases respectively, with 8 bases between them. The CDR3 DNA follows: TGTGCCAGTTTACGGGACAATGAGCAGTTCTTC. As protein: CASLRDNEQFF.

The genes are TRBV6-4 and TRBJ2-3, with D perhaps given as TRBD1 or TRBD2 (5 bases each). This CDR3 contains 13 residues. The V gene's germline CDR1 is MRHNA and CDR2 SNTAGT. Trimming took off 6 bases at V and 3 bases at J, with 10 bases between the two ends. The CDR3 sequence is CASRGTETDTQYF. The CDR3 bases are TGTGCCAGCAGGGGGACCGAGACAGATACGCAGTATTTT.

CDR3 nucleotide sequence: TGTGCCACCCTCGGATCCCCCTACAATGAGCAGTTCTTC. Protein sequence: CATLGSPYNEQFF. This chain joins TRBV13 and TRBJ2-1; the D is unclear. The CDR3 totals 13 residues. V gave up 10 bases and J gave up 2 bases, with 12 bases separating them. Germline CDR1 and CDR2: PRHDT and FYEKMQ (reference sequence).

The rearrangement uses TRBV11-2 and TRBJ2-5; TRBD1 aligns across 7 bases. The CDR3 runs to 14 residues. V lost 1 base to trimming and J lost 11 bases; unmatched junction nucleotides: 10. Germline CDR1 and CDR2: SGHAT and FQNNGV. CDR3 bases: TGTGCCAGCAGCTTAGGTGGGACAGCAGGGGAGCAGTACTTC. Its translation is CASSLGGTAGEQYF.

This clone was detected only a few times. The CDR3, as DNA: TGTGCCAGCAGTCAGGGCGCGGGAGGGGGGGACAATGAGCAGTTCTTC. Amino acids: CASSQGAGGGDNEQFF. The V and J genes are TRBV2 and TRBJ2-1; 9 nucleotides match TRBD2. The V segment lost 5 bases and the J segment 5 bases; nucleotides outside the gene matches: 10. This CDR3 is built from 16 residues. Germline lookup yields CDR1 SNHLY and CDR2 FYNNEI.

This sequence joins TRBV5-1 and TRBJ2-3; unclear D gene. This CDR3 is built from 16 residues. The germline CDR1 and CDR2 sequences are SGHRS and YFSETQ. Between the trimmed V and J ends, which lost 0 bases and 0 bases, there was a span of 11 bases. The CDR3 nucleotides are TGCGCCAGCAGCTTGGCAGGATGGTCTAGCACAGATACGCAGTATTTT. Translating it yields CASSLAGWSSTDTQYF.

The gene calls are TRBV19 and TRBJ2-5, with a tentative D call TRBD1 (6 bases). The J call may be incorrect, as the DNA end agrees better with TRBJ2-7. Germline loops: CDR1 LNHDA, CDR2 SQIVND (reference sequence). The CDR3 covers 14 residues. This CDR3 is CASSIVGTGYEQYF. CDR3 bases: TGTGCCAGTAGTATAGTTGGAACAGGGTACGAGCAGTACTTC.

This chain connects TRBV28 to TRBJ2-7; 9 bases map to TRBD1. The CDR3 consists of 18 residues. V gave up 2 bases and J gave up 0 bases; unmatched junction bases: 11. Germline CDR1 is MDHEN and CDR2 is SYDVKM. CDR3 loop: CASSLVLGGQGSSYEQYF. The CDR3, as DNA: TGTGCCAGCAGTTTAGTCCTTGGGGGACAGGGAAGCTCCTACGAGCAGTACTTC.

V gene TRBV11-2 combines with J gene TRBJ1-1; 7 bases agree with TRBD1. CDR3 length equals 16 residues. In germline, CDR1 is SGHAT, CDR2 FQNNGV. The junction had 12 bases not matched to a gene; V was cut back by 5 bases and J by 3 bases. CDR3 residues: CASSPWGQGVYTEAFF. The CDR3 DNA follows: TGTGCCAGCAGCCCCTGGGGTCAGGGGGTATACACTGAAGCTTTCTTT.

The chain recombines TRBV11-1 with TRBJ2-5; TRBD1 might be the D (6 bases). CDR3 length equals 13 residues. Germline CDR1 and CDR2: SGHAT and FQDESV (reference sequence). Trimming removed 5 bases from V and 3 bases from J, with 10 bases in between. The CDR3 spells CASSPRDKETQYF. The CDR3 DNA follows: TGTGCCAGCAGCCCCCGGGACAAAGAGACCCAGTACTTC.

This clone was recorded once. V gene TRBV29-1 combines with J gene TRBJ2-2; D is unclear. This CDR3 has 10 amino acids. CDR1 is SQVTM, CDR2 ANQGSEA, per germline. Trimming took 4 bases from V and 7 from J, leaving 4 bases between them. In DNA form, the CDR3 reads TGCAGCGTTGCTGACGGGGAGCTGTTTTTT. It is translated as CSVADGELFF.

The V call is TRBV27, the J call TRBJ2-3; D gene ambiguous. There are 15 residues in the CDR3. Trimming cost V 5 bases and J 3 bases, with 15 bases left between them. Looked up from germline, CDR1 is MNHEY and CDR2 is SMNVEV (reference sequence). CDR3 amino acids: CASSPILHGTDTQYF. The CDR3 region has the DNA TGTGCCAGCAGTCCTATCCTCCACGGTACAGATACGCAGTATTTT.

The rearrangement links TRBV14 to TRBJ2-5; a weak D match, TRBD1 (6 bases). Germline values: CDR1 SGHDN, CDR2 FVKESK. The CDR3 has 13 residues. Trimming removed 4 bases at V and 2 bases at J, with 8 bases between. The CDR3 loop reads CASSRTVQETQYF. CDR3 bases: TGTGCCAGCAGCCGGACAGTTCAAGAGACCCAGTACTTC.